This TCR beta chain was recovered during a study of cytomegalovirus exposure and HLA in healthy donors. Study findings and constraints: A later analysis by the authors found several of the most significant clusters apparently linked to common viral pathogens.

The PCR contained 60 Vbeta and 13 Jbeta primers. Here immunoSEQ multiplex PCR was the method, and the copy in TCRdb shows in-frame clones only, minus some. Here the sample spans roughly 120,000 clones, over 65% being singletons. Trimming took 0 bases from V and 0 from J, leaving 12 bases between them. CDR3 length: 16 residues. Germline lookup yields CDR1 LGHNA and CDR2 YSLEER. On this clone itself: The target antigen is unknown.

Sample: PBMCs. This chain joins TRBV4-3 and TRBJ2-7, with TRBD1 as a possible D gene (6 bases). The clonotype comes from a man aged 50 or older in good health and CMV-seronegative. The CDR3 sequence is CASSQDTGPSSYEQYF. The DNA of the CDR3 is TGCGCCAGCAGCCAAGATACAGGGCCGAGCTCCTACGAGCAGTACTTC.